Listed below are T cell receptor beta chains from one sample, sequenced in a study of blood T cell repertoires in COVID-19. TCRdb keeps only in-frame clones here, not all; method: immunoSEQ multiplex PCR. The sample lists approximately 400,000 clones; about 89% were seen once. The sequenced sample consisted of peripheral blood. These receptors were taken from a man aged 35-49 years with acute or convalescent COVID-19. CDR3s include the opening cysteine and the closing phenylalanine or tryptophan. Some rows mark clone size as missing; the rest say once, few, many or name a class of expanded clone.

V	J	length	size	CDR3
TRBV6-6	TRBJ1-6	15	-	CASSYSTGDNSPLHF
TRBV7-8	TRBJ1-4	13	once	CASSSHSNEKLFF
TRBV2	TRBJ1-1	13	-	CASTLGMNTEAFF
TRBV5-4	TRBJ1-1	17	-	CASSSPGRGIMNTEAFF
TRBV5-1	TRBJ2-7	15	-	CASSNRDRGGYEQYF
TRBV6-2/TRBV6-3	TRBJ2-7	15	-	CASSYTAQGSYEQYF
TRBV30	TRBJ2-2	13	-	CAWSFWGPGELFF
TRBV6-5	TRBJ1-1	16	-	CASSYSRTGTSTEAFF
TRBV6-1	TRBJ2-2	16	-	CASSAVTGARAGELFF
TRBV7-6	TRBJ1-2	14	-	CASSLNSAGVGYTF
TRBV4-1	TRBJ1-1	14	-	CASSQHRGNTEAFF
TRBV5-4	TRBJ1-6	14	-	CASRQTGDNSPLHF
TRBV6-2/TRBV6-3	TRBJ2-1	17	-	CASSYTRASGNYNEQFF
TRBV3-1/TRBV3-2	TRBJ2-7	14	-	CASSPFPGQGEQYF
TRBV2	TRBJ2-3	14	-	CASRDRASTDTQYF
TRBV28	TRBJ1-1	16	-	CASPGTGATLNTEAFF
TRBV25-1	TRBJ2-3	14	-	CASSGTGGRDTQYF
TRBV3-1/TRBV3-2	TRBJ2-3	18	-	CASSQDPDGGGRHDTQYF
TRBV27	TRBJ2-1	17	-	CASSPYPPGQGGNEQFF
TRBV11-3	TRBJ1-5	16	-	CASSPRGGRGNQPQHF
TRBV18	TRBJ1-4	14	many	CASSPPISSEKLFF
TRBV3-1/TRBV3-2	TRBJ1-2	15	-	CASSLTGPGVNAYTF
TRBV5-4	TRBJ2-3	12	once	CASSYSTDTQYF
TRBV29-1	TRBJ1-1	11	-	CSGVDRGLAFF
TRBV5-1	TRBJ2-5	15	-	CASSKERLGKETQYF
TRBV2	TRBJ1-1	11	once	CASSERTEAFF
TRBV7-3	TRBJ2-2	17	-	CASSRDSGTMNTGELFF
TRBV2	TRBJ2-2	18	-	CASSWTSGRARGTGELFF
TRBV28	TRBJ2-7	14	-	CASSLATSSYEQYF
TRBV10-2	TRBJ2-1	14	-	CASSDSGTYNEQFF
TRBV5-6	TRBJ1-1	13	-	CASSDGVNTEAFF
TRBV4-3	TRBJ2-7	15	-	CASSQDRTDTYEQYF
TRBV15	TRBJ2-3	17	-	CATSRADRSGHTDTQYF
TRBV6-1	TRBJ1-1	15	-	CASSDQGQGSTEAFF
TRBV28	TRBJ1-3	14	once	CASSLEQGSNTIYF
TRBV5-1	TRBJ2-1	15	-	CASSSAVTGVNEQFF
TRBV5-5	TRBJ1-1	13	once	CASYQGPNTEAFF
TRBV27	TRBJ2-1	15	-	CASSLGLAGNNEQFF
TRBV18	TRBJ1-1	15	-	CASSPSSPGTAGAFF
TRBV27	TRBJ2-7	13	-	CASSLGRSREQYF
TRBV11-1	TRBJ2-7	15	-	CASSLYGTGTSEQYF
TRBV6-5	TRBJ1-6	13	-	CASRRRGDSPLHF